This T cell receptor beta chain was sequenced for a study of T cell repertoires in cytomegalovirus infection. TCRdb fed the reads into MiXCR, producing one record per CDR3 protein. The sample consists of around 530,000 distinct CDR3 sequences, approximately 16% of them appearing once. Only a few counts were recorded for this clonotype. V was trimmed by 5 bases and J by 2 bases, leaving 13 bases between them. The CDR3 is 13 amino acids. Germline lookup yields CDR1 SQVTM and CDR2 ANQGSEA. The V gene is TRBV29-1, the J gene TRBJ2-7; D is possibly TRBD1 (6 bases). Sequencing was carried out using CD8+ T cells from PBMCs. This TCR derives from a human donor in good health (CMV status not recorded). Some clones in this sample may be carry-over from other donors' samples. CDR3 protein: CSVKDSTTYEQYF. CDR3 DNA sequence: TGCAGCGTTAAGGACAGCACCACCTACGAGCAGTACTTC.